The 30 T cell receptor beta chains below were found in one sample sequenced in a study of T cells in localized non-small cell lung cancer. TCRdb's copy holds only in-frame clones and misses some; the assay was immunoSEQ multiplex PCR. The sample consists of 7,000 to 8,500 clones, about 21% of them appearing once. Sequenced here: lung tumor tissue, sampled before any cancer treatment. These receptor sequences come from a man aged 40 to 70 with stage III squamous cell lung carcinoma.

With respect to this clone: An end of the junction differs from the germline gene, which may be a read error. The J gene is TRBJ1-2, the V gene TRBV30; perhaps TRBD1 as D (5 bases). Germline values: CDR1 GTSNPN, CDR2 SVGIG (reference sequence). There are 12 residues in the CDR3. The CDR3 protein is CAWSIDSPARIF. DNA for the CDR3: TGTGCCTGGAGTATCGACAGCCCCGCCAGAATCTTC.

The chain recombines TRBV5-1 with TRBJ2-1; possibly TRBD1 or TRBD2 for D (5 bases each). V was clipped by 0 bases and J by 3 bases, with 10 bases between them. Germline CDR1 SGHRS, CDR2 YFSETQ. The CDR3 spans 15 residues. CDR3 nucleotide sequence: TGCGCCAGCAGCTTGGGGGACGGTTACTACAATGAGCAGTTCTTC. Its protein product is CASSLGDGYYNEQFF.

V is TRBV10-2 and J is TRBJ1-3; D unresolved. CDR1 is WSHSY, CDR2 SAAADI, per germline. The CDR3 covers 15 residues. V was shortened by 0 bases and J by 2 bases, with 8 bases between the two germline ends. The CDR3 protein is CASSESGGTGNTIYF. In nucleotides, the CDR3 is TGCGCCAGCAGTGAGTCAGGAGGGACTGGAAACACCATATATTTT.

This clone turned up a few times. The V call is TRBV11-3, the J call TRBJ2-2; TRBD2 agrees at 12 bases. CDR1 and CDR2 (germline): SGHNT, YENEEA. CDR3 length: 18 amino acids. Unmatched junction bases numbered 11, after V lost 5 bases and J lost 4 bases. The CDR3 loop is CASSTRLAGEGFTGELFF. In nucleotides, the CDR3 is TGTGCCAGCAGCACACGACTAGCGGGAGAAGGATTCACCGGGGAGCTGTTTTTT.

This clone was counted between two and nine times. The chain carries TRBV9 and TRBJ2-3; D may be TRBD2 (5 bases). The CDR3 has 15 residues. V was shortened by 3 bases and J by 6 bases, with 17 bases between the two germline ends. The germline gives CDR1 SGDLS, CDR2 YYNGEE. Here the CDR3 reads CASSASPDWWDTQYF. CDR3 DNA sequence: TGTGCCAGCAGCGCTTCCCCGGACTGGTGGGATACGCAGTATTTT.

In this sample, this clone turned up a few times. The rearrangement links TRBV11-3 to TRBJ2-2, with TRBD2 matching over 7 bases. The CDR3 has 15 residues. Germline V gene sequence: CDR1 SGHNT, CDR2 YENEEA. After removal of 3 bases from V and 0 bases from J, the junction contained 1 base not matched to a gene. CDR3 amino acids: CASSFGGTNTGELFF. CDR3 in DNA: TGTGCCAGCAGCTTCGGGGGGACGAACACCGGGGAGCTGTTTTTT.

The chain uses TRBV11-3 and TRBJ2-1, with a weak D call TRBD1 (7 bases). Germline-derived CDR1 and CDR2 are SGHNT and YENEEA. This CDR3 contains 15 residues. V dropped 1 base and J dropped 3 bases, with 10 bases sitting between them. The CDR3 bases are TGTGCCAGCAGCTTAGGACAGGGACTCTACAATGAGCAGTTCTTC. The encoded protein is CASSLGQGLYNEQFF.

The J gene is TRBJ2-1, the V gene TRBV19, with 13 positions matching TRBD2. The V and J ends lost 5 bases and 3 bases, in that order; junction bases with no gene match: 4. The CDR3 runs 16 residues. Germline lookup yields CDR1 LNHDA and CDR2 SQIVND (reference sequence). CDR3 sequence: CASSARLAGGYNEQFF. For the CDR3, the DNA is TGTGCCAGTAGTGCTCGACTAGCGGGAGGCTACAATGAGCAGTTCTTC.

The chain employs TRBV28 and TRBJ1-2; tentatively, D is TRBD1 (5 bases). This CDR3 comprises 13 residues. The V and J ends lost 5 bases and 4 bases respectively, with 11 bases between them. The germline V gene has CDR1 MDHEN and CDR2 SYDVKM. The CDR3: CASSKKTAYGYTF. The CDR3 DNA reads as TGTGCCAGCAGTAAAAAGACAGCCTATGGCTACACCTTC.

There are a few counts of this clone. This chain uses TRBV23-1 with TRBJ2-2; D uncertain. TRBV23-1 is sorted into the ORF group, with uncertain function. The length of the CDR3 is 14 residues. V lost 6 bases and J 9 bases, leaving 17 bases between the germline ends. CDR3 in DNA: TGCGCCAGCAGCCAAGCCCCGTTTGGGCGGGAGCTGTTTTTT. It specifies CASSQAPFGRELFF.

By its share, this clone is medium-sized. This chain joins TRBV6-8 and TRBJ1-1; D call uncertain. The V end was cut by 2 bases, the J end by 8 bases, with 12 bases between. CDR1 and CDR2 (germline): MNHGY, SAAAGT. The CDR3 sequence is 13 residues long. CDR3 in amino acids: CASSYTETAEAFF. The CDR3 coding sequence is TGTGCCAGCAGTTACACCGAAACAGCCGAAGCTTTCTTT.

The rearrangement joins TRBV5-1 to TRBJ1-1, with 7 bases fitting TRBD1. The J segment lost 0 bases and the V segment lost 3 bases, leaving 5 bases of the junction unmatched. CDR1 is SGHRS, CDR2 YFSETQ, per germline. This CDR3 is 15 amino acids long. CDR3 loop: CASSSRDSMNTEAFF. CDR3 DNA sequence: TGCGCCAGCAGCTCGAGGGACAGTATGAACACTGAAGCTTTCTTT.

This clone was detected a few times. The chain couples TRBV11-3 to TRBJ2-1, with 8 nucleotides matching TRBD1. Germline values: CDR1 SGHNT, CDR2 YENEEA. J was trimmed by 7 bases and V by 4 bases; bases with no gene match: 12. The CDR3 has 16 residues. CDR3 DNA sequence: TGTGCCAGCAGCTCCCCCCAGGGGGCTTTTAGGAATGAGCAGTTCTTC. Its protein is CASSSPQGAFRNEQFF.

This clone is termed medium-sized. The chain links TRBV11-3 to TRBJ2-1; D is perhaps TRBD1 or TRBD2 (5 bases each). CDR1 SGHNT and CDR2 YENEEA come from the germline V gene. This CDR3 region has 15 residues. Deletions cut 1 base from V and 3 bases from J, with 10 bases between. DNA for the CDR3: TGTGCCAGCAGCTTAGTCAGGGAGTACTACAATGAGCAGTTCTTC. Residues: CASSLVREYYNEQFF.

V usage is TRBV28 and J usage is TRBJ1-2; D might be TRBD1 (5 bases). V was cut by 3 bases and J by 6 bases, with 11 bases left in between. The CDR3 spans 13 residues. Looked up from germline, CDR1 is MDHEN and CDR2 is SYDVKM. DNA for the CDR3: TGTGCCAGCAGTTTCGTTCGGGGGGATGGCTACACCTTC. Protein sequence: CASSFVRGDGYTF.

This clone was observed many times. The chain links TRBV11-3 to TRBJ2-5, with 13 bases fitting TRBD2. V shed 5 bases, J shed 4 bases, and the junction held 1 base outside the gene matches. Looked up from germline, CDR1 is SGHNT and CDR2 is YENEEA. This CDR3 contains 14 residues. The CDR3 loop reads CASSRTSGRETQYF. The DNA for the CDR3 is TGTGCCAGCAGCCGGACTAGCGGGAGAGAGACCCAGTACTTC.

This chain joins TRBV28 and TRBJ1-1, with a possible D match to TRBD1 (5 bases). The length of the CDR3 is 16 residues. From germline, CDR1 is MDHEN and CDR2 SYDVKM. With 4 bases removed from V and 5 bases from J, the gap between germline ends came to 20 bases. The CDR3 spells CASSSPPGAGVTEAFF. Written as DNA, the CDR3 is TGTGCCAGCAGTTCCCCCCCCGGGGCGGGTGTGACTGAAGCTTTCTTT.

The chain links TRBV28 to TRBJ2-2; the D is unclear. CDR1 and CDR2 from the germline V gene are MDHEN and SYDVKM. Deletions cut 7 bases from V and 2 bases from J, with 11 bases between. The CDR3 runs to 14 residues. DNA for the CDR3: TGTGCCAGCAAGGGTCTAATTAACACCGGGGAGCTGTTTTTT. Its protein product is CASKGLINTGELFF.

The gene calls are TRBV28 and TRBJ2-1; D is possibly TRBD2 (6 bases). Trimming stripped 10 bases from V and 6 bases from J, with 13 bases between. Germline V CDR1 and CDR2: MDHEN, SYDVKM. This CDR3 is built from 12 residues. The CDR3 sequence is CATKRVVNEQFF. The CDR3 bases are TGTGCCACCAAGCGGGTGGTCAATGAGCAGTTCTTC.

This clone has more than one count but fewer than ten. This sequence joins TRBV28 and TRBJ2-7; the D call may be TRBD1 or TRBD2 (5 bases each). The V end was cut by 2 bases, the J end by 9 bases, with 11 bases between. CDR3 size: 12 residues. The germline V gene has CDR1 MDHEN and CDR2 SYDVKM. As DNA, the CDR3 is TGTGCCAGCAGTTTAAAGCAGGGACGGCAGTACTTC. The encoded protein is CASSLKQGRQYF.

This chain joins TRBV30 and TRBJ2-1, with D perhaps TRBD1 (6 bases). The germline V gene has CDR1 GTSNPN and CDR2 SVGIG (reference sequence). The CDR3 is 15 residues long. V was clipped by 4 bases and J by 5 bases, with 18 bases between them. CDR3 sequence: CAWNIWDTNHNEQFF. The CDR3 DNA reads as TGTGCCTGGAATATATGGGACACTAACCACAATGAGCAGTTCTTC.

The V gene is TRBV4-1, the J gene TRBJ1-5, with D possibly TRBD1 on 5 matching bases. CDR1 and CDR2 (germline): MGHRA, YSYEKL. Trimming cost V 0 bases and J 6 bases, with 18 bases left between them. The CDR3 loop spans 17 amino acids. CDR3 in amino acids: CASSQDLGGQGGQPQHF. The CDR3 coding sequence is TGCGCCAGCAGCCAAGATCTTGGCGGGCAGGGAGGTCAGCCCCAGCATTTT.

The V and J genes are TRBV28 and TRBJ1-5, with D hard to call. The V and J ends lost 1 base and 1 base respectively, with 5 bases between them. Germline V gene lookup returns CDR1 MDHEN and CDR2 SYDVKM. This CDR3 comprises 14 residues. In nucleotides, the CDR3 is TGTGCCAGCAGTTTATCCGGAAGCAATCAGCCCCAGCATTTT. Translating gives CASSLSGSNQPQHF.

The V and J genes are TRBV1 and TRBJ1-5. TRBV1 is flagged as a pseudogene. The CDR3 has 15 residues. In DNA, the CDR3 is TGCGCCAGCAGCCGCGACCACGGGAGCAATCAGCCCCAGCATTTT. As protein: CASSRDHGSNQPQHF.

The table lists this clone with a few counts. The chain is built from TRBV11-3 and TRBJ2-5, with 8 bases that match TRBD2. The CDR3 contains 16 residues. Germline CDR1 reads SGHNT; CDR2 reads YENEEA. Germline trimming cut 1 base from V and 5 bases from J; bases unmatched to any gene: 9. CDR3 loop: CASSLGAAGGGETQYF. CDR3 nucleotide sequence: TGTGCCAGCAGCTTAGGCGCGGCGGGAGGCGGGGAGACCCAGTACTTC. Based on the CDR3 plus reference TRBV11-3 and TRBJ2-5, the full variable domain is EAGVVQSPRYKIIEKKQPVAFWCNPISGHNTLYWYLQNLGQGPELLIRYENEEAVDDSQLPKDRFSAERLKGVDSTLKIQPAELGDSAVYLCASSLGAAGGGETQYFGPGTRLLVL.

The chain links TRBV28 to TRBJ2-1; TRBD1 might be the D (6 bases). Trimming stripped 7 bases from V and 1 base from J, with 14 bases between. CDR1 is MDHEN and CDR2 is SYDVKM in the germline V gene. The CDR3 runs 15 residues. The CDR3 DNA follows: TGTGCCAGCACCCTAGGGGGACCATCCTACAATGAGCAGTTCTTC. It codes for CASTLGGPSYNEQFF.

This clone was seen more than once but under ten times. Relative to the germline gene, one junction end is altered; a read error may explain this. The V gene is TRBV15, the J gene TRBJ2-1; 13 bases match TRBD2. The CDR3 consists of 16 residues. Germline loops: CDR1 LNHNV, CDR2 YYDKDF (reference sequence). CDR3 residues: CASSWGLAGSYNEQFF. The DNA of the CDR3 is TGTGCCAGCAGCTGGGGACTAGCGGGATCCTACAATGAGCAGTTCTTC.

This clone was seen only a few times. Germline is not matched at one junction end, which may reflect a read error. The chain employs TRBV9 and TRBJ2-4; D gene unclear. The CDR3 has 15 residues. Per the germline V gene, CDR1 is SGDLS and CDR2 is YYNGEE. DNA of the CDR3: TGTGCCAGCAGCGTAGACCCAGCAGCCGAAAACATTCAGTACTTC. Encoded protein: CASSVDPAAENIQYF.

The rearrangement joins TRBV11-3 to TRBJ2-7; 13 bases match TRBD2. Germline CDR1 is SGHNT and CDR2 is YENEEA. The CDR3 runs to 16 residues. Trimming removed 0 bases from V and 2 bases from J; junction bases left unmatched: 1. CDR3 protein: CASSLDGLAGAYEQYF. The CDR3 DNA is TGTGCCAGCAGCTTAGACGGACTAGCGGGAGCCTACGAGCAGTACTTC. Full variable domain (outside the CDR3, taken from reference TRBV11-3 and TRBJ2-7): EAGVVQSPRYKIIEKKQPVAFWCNPISGHNTLYWYLQNLGQGPELLIRYENEEAVDDSQLPKDRFSAERLKGVDSTLKIQPAELGDSAVYLCASSLDGLAGAYEQYFGPGTRLTVT.

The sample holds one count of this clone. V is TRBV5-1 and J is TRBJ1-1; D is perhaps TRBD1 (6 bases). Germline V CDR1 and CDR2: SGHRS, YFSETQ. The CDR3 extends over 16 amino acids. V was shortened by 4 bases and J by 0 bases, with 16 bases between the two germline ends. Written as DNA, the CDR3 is TGCGCCAGCAGCCCTGAAACAGGGTTCATGAACACTGAAGCTTTCTTT. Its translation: CASSPETGFMNTEAFF. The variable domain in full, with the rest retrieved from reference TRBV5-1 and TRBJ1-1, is KAGVTQTPRYLIKTRGQQVTLSCSPISGHRSVSWYQQTPGQGLQFLFEYFSETQRNKGNFPGRFSGRQFSNSRSEMNVSTLELGDSALYLCASSPETGFMNTEAFFGQGTRLTVV.